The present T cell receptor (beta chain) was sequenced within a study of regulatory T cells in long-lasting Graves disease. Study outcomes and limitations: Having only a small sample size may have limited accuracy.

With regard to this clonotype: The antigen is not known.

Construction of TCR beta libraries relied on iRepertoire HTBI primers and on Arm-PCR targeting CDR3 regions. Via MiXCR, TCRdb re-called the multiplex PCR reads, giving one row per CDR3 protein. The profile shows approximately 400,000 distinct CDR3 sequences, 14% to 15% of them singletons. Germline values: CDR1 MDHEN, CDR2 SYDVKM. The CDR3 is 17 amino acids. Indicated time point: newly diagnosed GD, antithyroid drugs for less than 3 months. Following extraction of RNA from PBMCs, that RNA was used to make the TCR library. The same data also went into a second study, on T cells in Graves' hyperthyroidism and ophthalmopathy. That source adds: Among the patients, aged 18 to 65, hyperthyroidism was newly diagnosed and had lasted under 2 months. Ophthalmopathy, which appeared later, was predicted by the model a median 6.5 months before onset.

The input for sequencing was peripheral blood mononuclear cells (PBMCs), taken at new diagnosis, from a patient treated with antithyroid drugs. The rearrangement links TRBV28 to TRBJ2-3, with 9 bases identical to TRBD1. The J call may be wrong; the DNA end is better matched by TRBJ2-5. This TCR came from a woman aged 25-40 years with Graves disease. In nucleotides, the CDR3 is TGTGCCAGCAGTCCCCGAAAACTCACAGGGGGCGGAGAGACCCAGTACTTC. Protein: CASSPRKLTGGGETQYF.